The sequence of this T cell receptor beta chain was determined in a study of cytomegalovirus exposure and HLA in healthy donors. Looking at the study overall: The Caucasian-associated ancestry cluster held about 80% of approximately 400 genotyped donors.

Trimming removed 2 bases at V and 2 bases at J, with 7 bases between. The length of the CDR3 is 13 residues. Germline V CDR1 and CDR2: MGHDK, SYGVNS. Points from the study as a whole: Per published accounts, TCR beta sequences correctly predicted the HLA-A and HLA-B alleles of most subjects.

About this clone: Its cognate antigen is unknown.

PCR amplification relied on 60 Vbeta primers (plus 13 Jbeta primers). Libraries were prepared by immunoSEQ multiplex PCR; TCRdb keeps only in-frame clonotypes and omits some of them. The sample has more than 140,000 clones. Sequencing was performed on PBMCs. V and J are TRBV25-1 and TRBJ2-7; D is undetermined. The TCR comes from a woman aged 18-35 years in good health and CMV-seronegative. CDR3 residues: CASSEDKTYEQYF. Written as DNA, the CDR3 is TGTGCCAGCAGTGAAGACAAGACCTACGAGCAGTACTTC.